This is a list of T cell receptor beta chains from one sample in a study of T cells in narcolepsy. Method: immunoSEQ multiplex PCR; TCRdb's copy keeps in-frame clones and lacks some. The sample has fewer than 40,000 clones; roughly 87% are singletons. The sample comprised CD45RA- memory CD4+ T cells from PBMCs. The receptor set was obtained from a human donor with narcolepsy. Each CDR3 is given with its conserved first and last residue. A D gene is named only where the DNA matches it firmly. Size is omitted from some rows. Given values are once, few, many or a class for expanded clones.

d_gene	v_gene	j_gene	abundance	CDR3aa	CDR3nt
-	TRBV2	TRBJ2-5	-	CASKWWRQKETQYF	TGTGCCAGCAAGTGGTGGCGGCAAAAAGAGACCCAGTACTTC
-	TRBV5-4	TRBJ2-7	-	CASSLAQGIEQYF	TGTGCCAGCAGCTTGGCCCAGGGAATCGAGCAGTACTTC
-	TRBV14	TRBJ1-2	-	CASSYREIGNYTF	TGTGCCAGCAGCTACAGGGAAATTGGGAACTACACCTTC
-	TRBV2	TRBJ2-7	-	CASTALYEQYF	TGTGCCAGCACCGCACTCTACGAGCAGTACTTC
TRBD2	TRBV5-1	TRBJ2-5	-	CASSPELAGGPKQYF	TGCGCCAGCAGCCCGGAATTAGCGGGGGGGCCAAAGCAGTACTTC
-	TRBV5-3	TRBJ2-6	-	CARPTNRSRGANVLTF	TGTGCCAGACCTACGAACAGGTCGCGCGGGGCCAACGTCCTGACTTTC
-	TRBV10-3	TRBJ2-1	once	CAISESRGTGVSYNEQFF	TGTGCCATCAGTGAGTCGCGAGGTACCGGGGTCTCCTACAATGAGCAGTTCTTC
-	TRBV6-5	TRBJ2-7	-	CASSETGPSYEQYF	TGTGCCAGCAGTGAAACAGGGCCCTCCTACGAGCAGTACTTC
-	TRBV12-5	TRBJ2-2	-	CAGTTGQNTGELFF	TGTGCTGGTACCACGGGACAAAACACCGGGGAGCTGTTTTTT
TRBD2	TRBV5-4	TRBJ2-7	-	CASSRGLAELYEQYF	TGTGCCAGCAGCCGTGGACTAGCGGAACTCTACGAGCAGTACTTC
-	TRBV12-5	TRBJ1-4	once	CASGRTSRGPNEKLFF	TGTGCTAGTGGCCGAACGAGCAGGGGCCCTAATGAAAAACTGTTTTTT
-	TRBV27	TRBJ2-7	-	CASRSQGVPYEQYF	TGTGCCAGCAGAAGCCAGGGAGTCCCCTACGAGCAGTACTTC
-	TRBV13	TRBJ2-7	-	CASSSLGAYEQYF	TGTGCCAGCAGCTCGCTCGGCGCCTACGAGCAGTACTTC
-	TRBV28	TRBJ1-1	-	CASSSDKNTEAFF	TGTGCCAGCAGTTCCGACAAGAACACTGAAGCTTTCTTT
TRBD1	TRBV28	TRBJ1-6	once	CASRGQGSYNSPLHF	TGTGCCAGCAGAGGACAGGGGTCCTATAATTCACCCCTCCACTTT
-	TRBV9	TRBJ2-7	-	CASSVVSDSYEQYF	TGTGCCAGCAGCGTAGTGAGCGACTCCTACGAGCAGTACTTC
-	TRBV10-3	TRBJ1-2	few	CAITSRAKDYGYTF	TGTGCCATCACTTCCAGGGCTAAGGACTATGGCTACACCTTC
-	TRBV11-3	TRBJ2-4	-	CASSLSSGDIQYF	TGTGCCAGCAGCTTATCTAGTGGAGACATTCAGTACTTC
TRBD2	TRBV5-4	TRBJ2-5	-	CASSSRAGGPRETQYF	TGTGCCAGCAGCTCCCGAGCGGGGGGGCCGCGGGAGACCCAGTACTTC
TRBD1	TRBV4-3	TRBJ1-1	few	CASSHGQGGTEAFF	TGCGCCAGCAGCCATGGACAGGGAGGCACTGAAGCTTTCTTT
-	TRBV10-1	TRBJ1-5	-	CARLAPSRGESNQPQHF	TGCGCCCGCTTGGCCCCGTCCAGGGGCGAGAGCAATCAGCCCCAGCATTTT
-	TRBV5-4	TRBJ2-1	-	CASRWAGKPTSYNEQFF	TGTGCCAGCAGGTGGGCCGGGAAACCAACCTCCTACAATGAGCAGTTCTTC
-	TRBV5-6	TRBJ1-6	-	CASSQGLYNSPLHF	TGTGCCAGCAGCCAAGGCCTCTATAATTCACCCCTCCACTTT
-	TRBV28	TRBJ1-3	-	CASSFWGDSGNTIYF	TGTGCCAGCAGTTTTTGGGGGGACTCTGGAAACACCATATATTTT
-	TRBV11-2	TRBJ1-3	-	CASSETVPGNTIYF	TGTGCCAGCAGCGAGACAGTCCCCGGAAACACCATATATTTT
-	TRBV28	TRBJ2-1	once	CASRGYGGQLRDEQFF	TGTGCCAGCAGGGGATACGGTGGACAGTTGAGAGATGAGCAGTTCTTC
-	TRBV23-1	TRBJ2-7	once	CASSQFPTGAHSYEQYF	TGCGCCAGCAGTCAATTTCCGACGGGGGCACACTCCTACGAGCAGTACTTC
TRBD2	TRBV19	TRBJ2-3	-	CASSIGPRQRGGLKDTQYF	TGTGCCAGTAGTATAGGCCCACGACAACGGGGGGGCCTAAAAGATACGCAGTATTTT
-	TRBV30	TRBJ1-3	-	CAWSFPEISGNTIYF	TGTGCCTGGAGTTTCCCCGAGATCTCTGGAAACACCATATATTTT
-	TRBV7-3	TRBJ2-1	-	CASSLTREKALNEQFF	TGTGCCAGCAGCTTAACCCGGGAGAAGGCTCTCAATGAGCAGTTCTTC
-	TRBV9	TRBJ1-3	-	CASSSESSGNTIYF	TGTGCCAGCAGCTCGGAGTCCTCTGGAAACACCATATATTTT